This TCR beta chain was captured by sequencing in a study of shared clonotypes between healthy human individuals. Germline loops: CDR1 LGHNA, CDR2 YSLEER. Trimming at V came to 0 bases and at J to 1 base, leaving 8 bases not matched to a gene. This CDR3 has 20 amino acids. Whole-study results and caveats: Generation probabilities of non-shared clonotypes were lower (relative to those shared by all four donors). With a few donors compared, about 5% of naive CD4 clonotypes were shared.

A note on this clone: The antigen remains undetermined.

Deep was the level used in running the assay. Assay: immunoSEQ multiplex PCR; the TCRdb copy retains only in-frame clones and omits some. Found here are some 200,000 clones, 50% to 75% of them singletons; the top ten hold around 10%. The chain joins TRBV4-3 to TRBJ2-2; TRBD2 aligns across 13 bases. This sequence originates from a man aged 30-40 years in good health. The sequenced sample consisted of memory CD4+ T cells sorted from blood. Documented subset: CD45RA-negative fraction. This CDR3 is CASSQDPYRTSGGNTGELFF. The CDR3, as DNA: TGCGCCAGCAGCCAAGATCCTTACAGGACTAGCGGGGGGAACACCGGGGAGCTGTTTTTT.